The sequence of this T cell receptor beta chain was determined in a study of CD8 T cells in Susac syndrome. Study-level information: When their blood was taken, the Susac syndrome patients had either not yet had any therapy, were taking corticosteroids, or were taking intravenous immunoglobulin alone. Study-level findings and limits: CD8+ clones in Susac expanded most in TEMRA cells and active patients. Total CD8+ and CD8+ TEMRA repertoires contained roughly 15 and five Susac-specific public clones, respectively.

Roughly 0.45 to 1 ug RNA was reverse transcribed with random hexamers. TCRdb itself ran the immunoSEQ multiplex PCR reads through MiXCR, one entry per CDR3 protein. The sample consists of 65,000 to 100,000 distinct CDR3 sequences, about 96% of them appearing once. TEMRA cells were FACS-enriched and CD8+ and CD4+ T cells negatively isolated. To note about this clonotype: Antigen unknown.

The CDR3 spans 12 residues. Germline CDR1 SGHAT, CDR2 FQDESV (reference sequence). Trimming stripped 5 bases from V and 5 bases from J, with 9 bases between. Sequenced material: CD8+ T cells from PBMCs. The chain links TRBV11-1 to TRBJ1-1; maybe TRBD1 (6 bases). This clonotype originated in a human donor with Susac syndrome. CDR3 nucleotide sequence: TGTGCCAGCAGCAGGGGGAGGACTGAAGCTTTCTTT. Amino acids: CASSRGRTEAFF.